Shown below are 18 T cell receptor beta chains from a single sample sequenced in a study of CD8+CD57+ T cells in acquired aplastic anemia. Profiles of TCR beta VDJ and CDR3 were generated from a genomic DNA template. MiXCR, applied by TCRdb to the reads, yields one record per CDR3 protein. The profile shows some 150,000 distinct CDR3 sequences, about two thirds of them singletons. Sequencing was done on patients that had shown CD8+CD57+ cell expansion by flow cytometry. The material sequenced was sorted CD4+, CD8+, or CD8+CD57+ T cells (not recorded which) from PBMCs. The source is a human donor with aplastic anemia.

This clonotype appeared once. The V call is TRBV20-1, the J call TRBJ2-3; 8 bases are shared with TRBD2. This CDR3 spans 14 amino acids. In germline, CDR1 is DFQATT, CDR2 SNEGSKA (reference sequence). V trimming: 0 bases; J trimming: 1 base; junction bases outside the gene matches: 0. The CDR3 DNA is TGCAGTGCTAGAGATAGCGGGGGCACAGATACGCAGTATTTT. The encoded protein is CSARDSGGTDTQYF.

The chain combines TRBV20-1 with TRBJ2-5; D is possibly TRBD1 (6 bases). CDR1 is DFQATT, CDR2 SNEGSKA, per germline (reference sequence). There are 14 residues in the CDR3. V shed 1 base and J shed 5 bases, with 14 bases lying between them. The CDR3 protein is CSARGAGEWETQYF. The CDR3, as DNA: TGCAGTGCTAGAGGAGCAGGGGAGTGGGAGACCCAGTACTTC.

The chain uses TRBV6-4 and TRBJ2-3; TRBD1 aligns across 7 bases. V trimming: 8 bases; J trimming: 2 bases; junction bases outside the gene matches: 13. CDR1 is MRHNA, CDR2 SNTAGT, per germline. The CDR3 length is 16 residues. The CDR3 loop reads CASGEMTGFNTDTQYF. The CDR3 nucleotides read TGTGCCAGCGGCGAGATGACAGGGTTTAACACAGATACGCAGTATTTT.

This clonotype came up a few times. This chain connects TRBV3-1 to TRBJ2-5; the D gene is possibly TRBD2 (7 bases). Germline assignment: CDR1 LGHDT and CDR2 YNNKEL (reference sequence). V lost 5 bases, J lost 5 bases, and 9 bases lay in between. This CDR3 spans 12 amino acids. The CDR3 DNA is TGTGCCAGCAGCAGGGGGGGGGAGACCCAGTACTTC. It codes for CASSRGGETQYF.

This chain joins TRBV24-1 and TRBJ1-5, with D possibly TRBD1 on 5 matching bases. The CDR3 has 16 residues. Germline CDR1 reads KGHDR; CDR2 reads SFDVKD. Written as DNA, the CDR3 is TGTGCTACCTCCGCGGGGGATTCGATAAGCAATCAGCCCCAGCATTTT. Its translation is CATSAGDSISNQPQHF.

The chain joins TRBV7-3 to TRBJ2-5; 8 bases align to TRBD1. This CDR3 is built from 15 residues. The germline gives CDR1 SGHTA, CDR2 FQGTGA. After removal of 2 bases from V and 5 bases from J, the junction contained 7 bases not matched to a gene. CDR3 sequence: CASSLARGLSETQYF. The CDR3 DNA reads TGTGCCAGCAGCTTAGCCAGGGGGCTGTCGGAGACCCAGTACTTC.

The CDR3 loop reads CSASLDFSPYNEQFF. In DNA, the CDR3 is TGCAGTGCCTCACTGGACTTTTCCCCCTACAATGAGCAGTTCTTC. This chain uses TRBV20-1 with TRBJ2-1; TRBD2 is a possible D gene (5 bases). V shed 6 bases and J shed 2 bases, with 17 bases lying between them. The CDR3 sequence is 15 residues long. The germline V gene has CDR1 DFQATT and CDR2 SNEGSKA (reference sequence).

This clonotype was recorded a few times. The chain uses TRBV7-2 and TRBJ2-5; a possible D gene is TRBD2 (5 bases). The CDR3 has 13 amino acids. CDR1 is SGHTA and CDR2 is FQGNSA in the germline V gene. V lost 5 bases, J lost 3 bases, and 10 bases lay in between. CDR3 sequence reads: CASSRTVKETQYF. The CDR3, as DNA: TGTGCCAGCAGCCGGACTGTAAAAGAGACCCAGTACTTC.

This sequence joins TRBV15 and TRBJ2-1, with 8 bases aligning to TRBD2. CDR3 length: 17 residues. Germline CDR1 is LNHNV and CDR2 is YYDKDF (reference sequence). J gave up 2 bases and V 1 base, and 7 bases lay outside the gene matches. CDR3 DNA sequence: TGTGCCACCAGCAGAGGTGGTGCGGGGGGAGCCTACAATGAGCAGTTCTTC. Protein: CATSRGGAGGAYNEQFF.

The chain combines TRBV7-9 with TRBJ2-1; D unresolved. This CDR3 has 12 amino acids. Looked up from germline, CDR1 is SEHNR and CDR2 is FQNEAQ (reference sequence). Trimming shortened V by 5 bases and J by 7 bases, and 9 bases separated the two germline ends. The CDR3 reads CASSTHRNEQFF. DNA of the CDR3: TGTGCCAGCAGCACTCACCGAAATGAGCAGTTCTTC. Filled out from reference TRBV7-9 and TRBJ2-1, the complete variable domain reads DTGVSQNPRHKITKRGQNVTFRCDPISEHNRLYWYRQTLGQGPEFLTYFQNEAQLEKSRLLSDRFSAERPKGSFSTLEIQRTEQGDSAMYLCASSTHRNEQFFGPGTRLTVL.

This clonotype has just a few counts. The chain carries TRBV10-2 and TRBJ2-7; 10 bases fit TRBD1. Looked up from germline, CDR1 is WSHSY and CDR2 is SAAADI. V dropped 5 bases and J dropped 4; count of bases not matched to a gene: 2. The CDR3 has 13 residues. CDR3 coding DNA: TGCGCCAGCAGTTGGGACAGGGGTTACGAGCAGTACTTC. Residues: CASSWDRGYEQYF.

The chain has TRBV2 and TRBJ2-7; TRBD1 matches at 7 bases. The V and J ends lost 7 bases and 6 bases, in that order; junction bases with no gene match: 12. Germline CDR1 SNHLY, CDR2 FYNNEI. The CDR3 spans 14 residues. The CDR3, as DNA: TGTGCCAGCAAGCCCCGGGACAGTCCTGGCGAGCAGTACTTC. Amino acid sequence: CASKPRDSPGEQYF.

The chain links TRBV24-1 to TRBJ2-7, with no clear D. Trimming took 5 bases from V and 3 from J, leaving 16 bases between them. This CDR3 has 15 residues. Germline CDR1 reads KGHDR; CDR2 reads SFDVKD. The CDR3 bases are TGTGCCACCAGTGCCTGGGAAGACGTCAACTACGAGCAGTACTTC. This encodes CATSAWEDVNYEQYF.

In its sample, this clonotype was seen a few times. This could be a read error, since a much larger clone is one nucleotide away. The chain employs TRBV6-9 and TRBJ2-1; no firm D call. Germline V lookup: CDR1 MNHGY, CDR2 SVAAGI. The CDR3 has 10 residues. Trimming removed 6 bases at V and 5 bases at J, with 2 bases between. The CDR3 here is CASSHNEQFF. The CDR3 DNA sequence: TGTGCCAGCAGCCACAATGAGCAGTTCTTC.

J is TRBJ1-1 and V is TRBV19; D remains unclear. This CDR3 region has 15 residues. Germline lookup yields CDR1 LNHDA and CDR2 SQIVND (reference sequence). Trimming took off 0 bases at V and 2 bases at J, with 10 bases between the two ends. CDR3 nucleotides: TGTGCCAGTAGTATAGACCCCAGAGGAAACACTGAAGCTTTCTTT. Its protein product is CASSIDPRGNTEAFF.

This chain links TRBV2 with TRBJ2-3, with 8 bases fitting TRBD2. Germline CDR1 and CDR2: SNHLY and FYNNEI. V gave up 6 bases and J gave up 6 bases; unmatched junction bases: 5. This CDR3 contains 13 residues. DNA for the CDR3: TGTGCCAGCAGCCCTGGCGGGAGGGATACGCAGTATTTT. Amino acids: CASSPGGRDTQYF.

The gene calls are TRBV7-2 and TRBJ1-2; no clear D. Looked up from germline, CDR1 is SGHTA and CDR2 is FQGNSA. Trimming stripped 0 bases from V and 6 bases from J, with 5 bases between. The CDR3 covers 12 residues. CDR3 DNA: TGTGCCAGCAGCTTAGCACTCAATGGCTACACCTTC. Translation: CASSLALNGYTF.

On this clonotype itself: No conserved phenylalanine or tryptophan is present at the end of the CDR3, so a read error is the likely explanation. The chain has TRBV20-1 and TRBJ2-5; 8 nucleotides align to TRBD2. This CDR3 has 14 amino acids. The germline V gene encodes CDR1 DFQATT and CDR2 SNEGSKA (reference sequence). Trimming removed 6 bases from V and 4 bases from J; junction bases left unmatched: 10. Written as DNA, the CDR3 is TGCAGTGCAACGCCCGGGAGGGTTGGAGAGACCCAGTACCTC. It encodes CSATPGRVGETQYL.